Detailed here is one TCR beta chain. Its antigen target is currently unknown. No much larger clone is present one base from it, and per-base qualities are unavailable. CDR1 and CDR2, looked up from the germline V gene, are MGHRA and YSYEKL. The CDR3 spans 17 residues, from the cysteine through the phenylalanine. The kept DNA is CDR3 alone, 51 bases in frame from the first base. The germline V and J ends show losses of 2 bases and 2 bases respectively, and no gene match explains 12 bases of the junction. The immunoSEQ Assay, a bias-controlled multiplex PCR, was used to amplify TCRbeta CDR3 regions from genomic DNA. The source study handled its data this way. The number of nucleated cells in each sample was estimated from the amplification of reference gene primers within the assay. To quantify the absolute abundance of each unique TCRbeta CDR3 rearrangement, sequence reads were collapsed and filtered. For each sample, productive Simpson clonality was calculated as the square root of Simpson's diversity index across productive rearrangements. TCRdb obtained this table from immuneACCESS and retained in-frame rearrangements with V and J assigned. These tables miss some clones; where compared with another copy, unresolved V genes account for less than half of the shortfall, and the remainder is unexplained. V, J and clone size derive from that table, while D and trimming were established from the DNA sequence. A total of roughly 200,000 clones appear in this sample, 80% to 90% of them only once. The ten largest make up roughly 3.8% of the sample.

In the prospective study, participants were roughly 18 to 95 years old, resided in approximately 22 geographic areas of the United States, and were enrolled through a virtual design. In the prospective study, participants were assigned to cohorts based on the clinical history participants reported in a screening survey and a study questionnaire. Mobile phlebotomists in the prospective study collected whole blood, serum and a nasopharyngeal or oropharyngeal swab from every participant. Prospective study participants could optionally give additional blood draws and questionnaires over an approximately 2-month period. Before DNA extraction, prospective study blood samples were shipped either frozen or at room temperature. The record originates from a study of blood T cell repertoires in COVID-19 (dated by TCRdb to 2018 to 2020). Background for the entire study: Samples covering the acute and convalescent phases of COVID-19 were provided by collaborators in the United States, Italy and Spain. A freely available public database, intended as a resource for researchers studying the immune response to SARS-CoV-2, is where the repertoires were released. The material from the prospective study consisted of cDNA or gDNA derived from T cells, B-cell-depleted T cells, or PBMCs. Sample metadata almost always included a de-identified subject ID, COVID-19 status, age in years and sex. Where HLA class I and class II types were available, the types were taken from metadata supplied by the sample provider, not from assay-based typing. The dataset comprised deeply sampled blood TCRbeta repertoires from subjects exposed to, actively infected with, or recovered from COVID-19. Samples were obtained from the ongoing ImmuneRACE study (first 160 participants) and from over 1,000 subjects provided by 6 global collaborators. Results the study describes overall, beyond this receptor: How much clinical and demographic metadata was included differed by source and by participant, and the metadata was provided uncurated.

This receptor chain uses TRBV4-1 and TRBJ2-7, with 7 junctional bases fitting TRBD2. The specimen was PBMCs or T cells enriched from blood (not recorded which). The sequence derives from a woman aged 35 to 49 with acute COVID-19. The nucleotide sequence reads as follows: TGCGCCAGCAGCCAACCGCCTAAAGCGGGAACCCCCTACGAGCAGTACTTC. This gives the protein CASSQPPKAGTPYEQYF.